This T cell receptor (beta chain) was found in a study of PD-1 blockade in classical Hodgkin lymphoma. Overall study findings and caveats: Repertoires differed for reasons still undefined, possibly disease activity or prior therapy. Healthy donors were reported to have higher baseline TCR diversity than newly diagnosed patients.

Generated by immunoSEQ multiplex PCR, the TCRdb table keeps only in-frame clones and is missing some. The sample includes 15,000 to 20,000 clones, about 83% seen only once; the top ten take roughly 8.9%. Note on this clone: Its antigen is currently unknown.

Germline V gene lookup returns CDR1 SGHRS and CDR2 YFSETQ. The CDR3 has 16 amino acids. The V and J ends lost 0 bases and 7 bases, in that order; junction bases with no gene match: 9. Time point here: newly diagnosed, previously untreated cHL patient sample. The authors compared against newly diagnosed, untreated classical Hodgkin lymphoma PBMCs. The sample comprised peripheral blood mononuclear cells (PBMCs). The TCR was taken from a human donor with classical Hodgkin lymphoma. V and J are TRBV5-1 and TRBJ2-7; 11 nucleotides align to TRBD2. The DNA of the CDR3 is TGCGCCAGCAGCTTGGAACTAGCGGGAGCCGGCCCAGAGCAGTACTTC. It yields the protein CASSLELAGAGPEQYF. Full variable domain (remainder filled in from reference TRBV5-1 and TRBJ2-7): KAGVTQTPRYLIKTRGQQVTLSCSPISGHRSVSWYQQTPGQGLQFLFEYFSETQRNKGNFPGRFSGRQFSNSRSEMNVSTLELGDSALYLCASSLELAGAGPEQYFGPGTRLTVT.